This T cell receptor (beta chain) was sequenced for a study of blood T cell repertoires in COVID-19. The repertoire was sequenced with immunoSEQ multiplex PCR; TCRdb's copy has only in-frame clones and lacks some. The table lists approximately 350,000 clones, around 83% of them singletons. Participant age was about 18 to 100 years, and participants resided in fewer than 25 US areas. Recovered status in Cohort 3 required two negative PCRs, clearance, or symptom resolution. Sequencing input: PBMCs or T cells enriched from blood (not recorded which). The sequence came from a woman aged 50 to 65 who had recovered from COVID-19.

The DNA of the CDR3 is TGTGCCAGTAGGACAGGGGGAAATCAGCCCCAGCATTTT. Translating it yields CASRTGGNQPQHF. The V gene is TRBV19, the J gene TRBJ1-5, with 9 bases aligning to TRBD1. The CDR3 totals 13 residues. Germline V gives CDR1 LNHDA, CDR2 SQIVND (reference sequence). The V segment lost 6 bases and the J segment 4 bases; nucleotides outside the gene matches: 1. Full variable domain (missing parts from reference TRBV19 and TRBJ1-5): DGGITQSPKYLFRKEGQNVTLSCEQNLNHDAMYWYRQDPGQGLRLIYYSQIVNDFQKGDIAEGYSVSREKKESFPLTVTSAQKNPTAFYLCASRTGGNQPQHFGDGTRLSIL.